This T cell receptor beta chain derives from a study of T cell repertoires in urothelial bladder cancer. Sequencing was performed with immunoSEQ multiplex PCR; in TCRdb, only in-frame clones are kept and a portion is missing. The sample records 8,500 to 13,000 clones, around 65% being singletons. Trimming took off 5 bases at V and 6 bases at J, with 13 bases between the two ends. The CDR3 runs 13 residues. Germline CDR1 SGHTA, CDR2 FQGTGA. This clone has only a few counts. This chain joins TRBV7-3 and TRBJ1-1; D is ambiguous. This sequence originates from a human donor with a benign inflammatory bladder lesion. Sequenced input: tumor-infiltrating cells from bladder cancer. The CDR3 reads CASSISLHSEAFF. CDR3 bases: TGTGCCAGCAGCATATCTCTACACTCTGAAGCTTTCTTT.